This TCR beta chain is from a study of Ad26.COV2.S vaccination and SARS-CoV-2 variants. Data came from immunoSEQ multiplex PCR; TCRdb stores just in-frame clones and leaves some out. The table records 350,000 to 450,000 clones, around 90% of them present only once. The CDR3 is 15 amino acids. The V gene's germline CDR1 is SGHTA and CDR2 FQGNSA. Trimming took 7 bases from V and 4 from J, leaving 19 bases between them. Study-wide findings and caveats: People given the vaccine had a wider spike-specific TCR breadth than placebo recipients did. Breadth of non-spike TCRs did not differ between vaccinees and placebo recipients. Spike-specific CD8+ and CD4+ T cell responses reportedly showed substantial breadth after vaccination.

Notes on this clone: Its antigen is unidentified.

The sequence was collected from a human donor who had recovered from COVID-19. The V gene is TRBV7-2, the J gene TRBJ1-1; D unresolved. Here the sequenced sample was peripheral blood, taken after recovery from COVID-19. CDR3: CASTFLERRSTEAFF. The CDR3 region has the DNA TGTGCCAGCACCTTCCTCGAGAGGCGATCCACTGAAGCTTTCTTT.